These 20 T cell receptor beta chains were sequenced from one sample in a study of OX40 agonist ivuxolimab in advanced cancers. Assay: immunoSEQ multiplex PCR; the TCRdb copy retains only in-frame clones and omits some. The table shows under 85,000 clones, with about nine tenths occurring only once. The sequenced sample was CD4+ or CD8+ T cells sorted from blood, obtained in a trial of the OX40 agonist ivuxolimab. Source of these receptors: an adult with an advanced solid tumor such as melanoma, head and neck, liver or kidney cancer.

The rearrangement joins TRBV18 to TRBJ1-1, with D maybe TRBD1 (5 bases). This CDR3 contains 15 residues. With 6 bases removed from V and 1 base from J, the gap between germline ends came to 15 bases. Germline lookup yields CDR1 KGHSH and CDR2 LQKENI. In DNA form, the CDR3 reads TGTGCCAGCTCCATTCAAGAGGGGAAGAACACTGAAGCTTTCTTT. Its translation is CASSIQEGKNTEAFF.

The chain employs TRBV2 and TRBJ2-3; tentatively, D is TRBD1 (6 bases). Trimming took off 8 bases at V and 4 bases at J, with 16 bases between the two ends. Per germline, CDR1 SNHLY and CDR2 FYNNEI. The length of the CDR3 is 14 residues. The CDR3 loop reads CASRGTGRPDTQYF. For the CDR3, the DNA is TGTGCCAGCCGGGGAACAGGGAGACCAGATACGCAGTATTTT.

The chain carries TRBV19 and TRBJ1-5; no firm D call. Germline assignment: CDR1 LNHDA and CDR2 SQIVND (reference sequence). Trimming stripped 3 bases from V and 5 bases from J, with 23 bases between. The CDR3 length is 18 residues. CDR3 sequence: CASSIKVYWGRSDQPQHF. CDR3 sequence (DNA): TGTGCCAGTAGTATCAAAGTGTATTGGGGAAGAAGCGATCAGCCCCAGCATTTT.

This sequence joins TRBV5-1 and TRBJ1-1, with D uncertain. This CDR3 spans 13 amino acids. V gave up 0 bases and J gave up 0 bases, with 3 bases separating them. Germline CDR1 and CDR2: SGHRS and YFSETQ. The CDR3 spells CASSLAVNTEAFF. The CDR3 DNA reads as TGCGCCAGCAGCTTGGCGGTGAACACTGAAGCTTTCTTT. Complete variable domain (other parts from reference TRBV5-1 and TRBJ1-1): KAGVTQTPRYLIKTRGQQVTLSCSPISGHRSVSWYQQTPGQGLQFLFEYFSETQRNKGNFPGRFSGRQFSNSRSEMNVSTLELGDSALYLCASSLAVNTEAFFGQGTRLTVV.

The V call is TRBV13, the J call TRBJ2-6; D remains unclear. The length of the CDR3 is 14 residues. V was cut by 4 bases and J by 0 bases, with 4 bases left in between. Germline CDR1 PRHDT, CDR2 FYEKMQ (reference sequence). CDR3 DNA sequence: TGTGCCAGCAGCTCGAACTCTGGGGCCAACGTCCTGACTTTC. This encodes CASSSNSGANVLTF.

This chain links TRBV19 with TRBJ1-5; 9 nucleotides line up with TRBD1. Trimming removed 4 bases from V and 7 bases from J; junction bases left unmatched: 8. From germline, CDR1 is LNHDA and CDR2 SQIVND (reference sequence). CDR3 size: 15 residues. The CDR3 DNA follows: TGTGCCAGTAGTACTTTGGACAGGGGCGAGCAGCCCCAGCATTTT. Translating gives CASSTLDRGEQPQHF.

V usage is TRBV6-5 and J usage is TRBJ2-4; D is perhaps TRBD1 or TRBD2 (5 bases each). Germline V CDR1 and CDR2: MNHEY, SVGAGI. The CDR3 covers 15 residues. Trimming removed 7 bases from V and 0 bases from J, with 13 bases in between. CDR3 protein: CASMRGGGAKNIQYF. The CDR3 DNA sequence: TGTGCCAGCATGAGGGGTGGGGGAGCCAAAAACATTCAGTACTTC.

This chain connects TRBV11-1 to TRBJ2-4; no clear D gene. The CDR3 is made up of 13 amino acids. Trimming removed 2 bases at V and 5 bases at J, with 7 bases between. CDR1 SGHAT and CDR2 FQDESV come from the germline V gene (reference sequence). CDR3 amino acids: CASSLSTENIQYF. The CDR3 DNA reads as TGTGCCAGCAGCTTAAGCACGGAAAACATTCAGTACTTC.

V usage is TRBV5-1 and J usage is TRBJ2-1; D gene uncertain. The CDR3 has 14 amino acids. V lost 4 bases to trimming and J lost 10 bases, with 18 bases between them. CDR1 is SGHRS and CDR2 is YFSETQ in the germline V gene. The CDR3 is CASSTLTVDYEQFF. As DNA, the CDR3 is TGCGCCAGCAGCACCTTGACCGTCGATTACGAGCAGTTCTTC.

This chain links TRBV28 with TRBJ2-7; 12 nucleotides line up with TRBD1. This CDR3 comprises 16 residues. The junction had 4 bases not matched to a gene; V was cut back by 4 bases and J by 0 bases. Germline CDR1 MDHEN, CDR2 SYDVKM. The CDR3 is CASSSGTGGASYEQYF. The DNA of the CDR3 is TGTGCCAGCAGTTCCGGGACAGGGGGCGCCTCCTACGAGCAGTACTTC.

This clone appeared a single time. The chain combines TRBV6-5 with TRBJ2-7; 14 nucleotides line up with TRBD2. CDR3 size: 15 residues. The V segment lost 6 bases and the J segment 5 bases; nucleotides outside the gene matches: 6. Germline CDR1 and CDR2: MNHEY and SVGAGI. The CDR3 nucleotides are TGTGCCAGCAGCGGGACTAGCGGGAGCCCCCACGAGCAGTACTTC. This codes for CASSGTSGSPHEQYF.

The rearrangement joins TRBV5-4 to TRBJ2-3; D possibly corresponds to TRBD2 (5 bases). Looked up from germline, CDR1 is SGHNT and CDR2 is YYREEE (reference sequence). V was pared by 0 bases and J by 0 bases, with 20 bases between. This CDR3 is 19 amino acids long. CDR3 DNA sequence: TGTGCCAGCAGCTTGGCCACAGTTATCAGCGGCTATAGCACAGATACGCAGTATTTT. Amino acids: CASSLATVISGYSTDTQYF.

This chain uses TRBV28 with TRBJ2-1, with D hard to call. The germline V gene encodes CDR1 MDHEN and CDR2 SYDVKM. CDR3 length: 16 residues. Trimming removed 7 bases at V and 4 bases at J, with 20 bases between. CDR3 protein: CASIRDPGSEYNEQFF. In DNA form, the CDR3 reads TGTGCCAGCATCCGCGACCCCGGTTCGGAATACAATGAGCAGTTCTTC. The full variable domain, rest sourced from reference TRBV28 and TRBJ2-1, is DVKVTQSSRYLVKRTGEKVFLECVQDMDHENMFWYRQDPGLGLRLIYFSYDVKMKEKGDIPEGYSVSREKKERFSLILESASTNQTSMYLCASIRDPGSEYNEQFFGPGTRLTVL.

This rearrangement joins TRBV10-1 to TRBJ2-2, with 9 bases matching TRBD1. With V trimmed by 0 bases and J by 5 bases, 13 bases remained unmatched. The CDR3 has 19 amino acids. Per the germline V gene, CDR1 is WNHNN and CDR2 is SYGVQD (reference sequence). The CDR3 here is CASSESINPGQGRTGELFF. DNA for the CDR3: TGCGCCAGCAGTGAGTCGATTAACCCGGGACAGGGTCGAACCGGGGAGCTGTTTTTT.

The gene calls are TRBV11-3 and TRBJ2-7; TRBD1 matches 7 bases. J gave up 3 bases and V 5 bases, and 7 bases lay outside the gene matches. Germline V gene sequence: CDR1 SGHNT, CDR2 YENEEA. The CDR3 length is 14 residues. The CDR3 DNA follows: TGTGCCAGCAGCCCAGGGAACAGGGGCTACGAGCAGTACTTC. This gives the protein CASSPGNRGYEQYF. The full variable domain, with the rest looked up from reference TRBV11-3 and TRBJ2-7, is EAGVVQSPRYKIIEKKQPVAFWCNPISGHNTLYWYLQNLGQGPELLIRYENEEAVDDSQLPKDRFSAERLKGVDSTLKIQPAELGDSAVYLCASSPGNRGYEQYFGPGTRLTVT.

The CDR3 sequence is CAPKELAGPYEQYF. CDR3 nucleotide sequence: TGTGCCCCCAAGGAGCTAGCGGGCCCCTACGAGCAGTACTTC. The V call is TRBV19, the J call TRBJ2-7, with 8 bases lining up with TRBD2. CDR3 length equals 14 residues. Germline CDR1 LNHDA, CDR2 SQIVND (reference sequence). J gave up 2 bases and V 11 bases, and 11 bases lay outside the gene matches.

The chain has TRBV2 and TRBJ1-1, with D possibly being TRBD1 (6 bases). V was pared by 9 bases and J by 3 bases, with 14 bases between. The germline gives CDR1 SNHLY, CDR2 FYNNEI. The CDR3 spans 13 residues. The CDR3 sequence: CARDLGGYTEAFF. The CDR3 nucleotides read TGTGCCAGAGATCTGGGGGGCTACACTGAAGCTTTCTTT. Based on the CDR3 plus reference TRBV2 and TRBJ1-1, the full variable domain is EPEVTQTPSHQVTQMGQEVILRCVPISNHLYFYWYRQILGQKVEFLVSFYNNEISEKSEIFDDQFSVERPDGSNFTLKIRSTKLEDSAMYFCARDLGGYTEAFFGQGTRLTVV.

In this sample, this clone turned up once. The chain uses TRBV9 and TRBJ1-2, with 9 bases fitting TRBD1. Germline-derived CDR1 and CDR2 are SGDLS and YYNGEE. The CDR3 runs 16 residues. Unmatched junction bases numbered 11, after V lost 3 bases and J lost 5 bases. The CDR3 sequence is CASSAEGQGAKYGYTF. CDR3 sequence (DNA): TGTGCCAGCAGCGCAGAGGGACAGGGAGCGAAATATGGCTACACCTTC.

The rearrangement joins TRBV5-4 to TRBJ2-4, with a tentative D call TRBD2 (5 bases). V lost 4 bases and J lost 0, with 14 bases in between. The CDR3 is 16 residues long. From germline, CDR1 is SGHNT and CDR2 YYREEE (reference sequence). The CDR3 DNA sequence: TGTGCCAGCAGCCCGGAGCCGGGGAAAGCCAAAAACATTCAGTACTTC. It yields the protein CASSPEPGKAKNIQYF. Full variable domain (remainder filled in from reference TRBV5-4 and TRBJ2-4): ETGVTQSPTHLIKTRGQQVTLRCSSQSGHNTVSWYQQALGQGPQFIFQYYREEENGRGNFPPRFSGLQFPNYSSELNVNALELDDSALYLCASSPEPGKAKNIQYFGAGTRLSVL.

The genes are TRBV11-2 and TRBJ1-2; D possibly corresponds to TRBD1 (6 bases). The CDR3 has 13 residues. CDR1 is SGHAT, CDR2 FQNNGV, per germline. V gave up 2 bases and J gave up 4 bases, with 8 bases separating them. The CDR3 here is CASSLQGTYGYTF. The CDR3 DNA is TGTGCCAGCAGCTTACAGGGGACCTATGGCTACACCTTC.